Following are 18 T cell receptor beta chains from one sample sequenced in a study of cytomegalovirus exposure and HLA in healthy donors (dated by TCRdb to about 2017). Libraries were built with the immunoSEQ multiplex PCR assay. For the multiplex PCR, a mixture combining 60 forward primers for TCR Vbeta segments and 13 reverse primers for TCR Jbeta segments was used. Sourced from immuneACCESS, this table was stored by TCRdb with only in-frame sequences that have V and J called. A share of the clones is absent; for the studies checked, an unresolved V gene accounts for under half, and the remainder has no known explanation. A total of 150,000 to 200,000 clones appear in this sample, around 86% of them only once. The ten largest clonotypes hold more than 1.5% of the sample. Sequenced input: PBMCs. Source of these receptors: a woman between 18 and 30 years old in good health and CMV-seronegative.

The rearrangement uses TRBV5-1 and TRBJ2-7; tentatively, D is TRBD2 (6 bases). This CDR3 is built from 16 residues. V lost 0 bases and J 0 bases, leaving 13 bases between the germline ends. Per germline, CDR1 SGHRS and CDR2 YFSETQ. The CDR3 sequence is CASSLGAGGGSYEQYF. In DNA form, the CDR3 reads TGCGCCAGCAGCTTGGGAGCGGGTGGGGGCTCCTACGAGCAGTACTTC.

In this sample, this clone turned up a few times. The chain uses TRBV27 and TRBJ1-1; no reliable D call. Germline V CDR1 and CDR2: MNHEY, SMNVEV (reference sequence). V was shortened by 7 bases and J by 8 bases, with 11 bases between the two germline ends. CDR3 length: 11 residues. The CDR3 DNA sequence: TGTGCCAGCATCGGGAGCGTAGAAGCTTTCTTT. Translated, it gives CASIGSVEAFF.

The chain combines TRBV19 with TRBJ2-2; weak D call: TRBD2 (6 bases). This CDR3 is built from 16 residues. Germline V gene lookup returns CDR1 LNHDA and CDR2 SQIVND (reference sequence). Trimming pared 5 bases from V and 1 base from J, leaving 14 bases between. Written as DNA, the CDR3 is TGTGCCAGTAGTTCTATCCCGGGAGTGAACACCGGGGAGCTGTTTTTT. Translating gives CASSSIPGVNTGELFF.

This clone occurred once. The chain combines TRBV5-1 with TRBJ2-1, with 10 bases that match TRBD2. With 3 bases clipped from V and 9 bases from J, the junction kept 3 bases outside the gene matches. Germline V gene sequence: CDR1 SGHRS, CDR2 YFSETQ. The CDR3 contains 13 residues. CDR3 coding DNA: TGCGCCAGCAGCTCTAGCGGGAGTATTGAGCAGTTCTTC. Its translation: CASSSSGSIEQFF.

The chain carries TRBV6-1 and TRBJ1-2; 9 nucleotides line up with TRBD1. This CDR3 is 14 amino acids long. Unmatched junction bases numbered 4, after V lost 3 bases and J lost 5 bases. Germline CDR1 reads MNHNS; CDR2 reads SASEGT. CDR3 nucleotide sequence: TGTGCCAGCAGTGAGTCGGACAGGGGTTATGGCTACACCTTC. Translating gives CASSESDRGYGYTF.

This clone occurred once. The rearrangement uses TRBV29-1 and TRBJ1-1, with unresolved D. There are 14 residues in the CDR3. Per the germline V gene, CDR1 is SQVTM and CDR2 is ANQGSEA. CDR3 coding DNA: TGCAGTGTAGTTCAAGAGAGGATGAACACTGAAGCTTTCTTT. Its protein is CSVVQERMNTEAFF.

The V call is TRBV27, the J call TRBJ2-7; the D gene is possibly TRBD1 (6 bases). From germline, CDR1 is MNHEY and CDR2 SMNVEV (reference sequence). V gave up 5 bases and J gave up 1 base, with 9 bases separating them. The CDR3 extends over 13 amino acids. The CDR3 loop reads CASSRQASYEQYF. As DNA, the CDR3 is TGTGCCAGCAGTCGACAGGCTTCCTACGAGCAGTACTTC.

J is TRBJ1-5 and V is TRBV19, with D tentatively TRBD1 (5 bases). The CDR3 has 14 amino acids. CDR1 and CDR2 (germline): LNHDA, SQIVND (reference sequence). V was shortened by 3 bases and J by 7 bases, with 13 bases between the two germline ends. CDR3 amino acids: CASSMVRVGQPQHF. CDR3 bases: TGTGCCAGTAGTATGGTCAGGGTGGGACAGCCCCAGCATTTT.

This clone came up once. The CDR3 reads CASSEGSNGEKLFF. CDR3 in DNA: TGTGCCAGCAGTGAAGGTAGTAACGGGGAAAAACTGTTTTTT. The chain recombines TRBV6-1 with TRBJ1-4; D gene ambiguous. Germline V lookup: CDR1 MNHNS, CDR2 SASEGT. Deletions cut 1 base from V and 8 bases from J, with 11 bases between. This CDR3 comprises 14 residues.

This clone was detected only once. The chain employs TRBV7-2 and TRBJ1-1, with 8 bases matching TRBD1. The germline V gene has CDR1 SGHTA and CDR2 FQGNSA. V lost 5 bases, J lost 0 bases, and 8 bases stayed unmatched. The CDR3 is 16 residues long. CDR3 protein: CASSPGQGGMNTEAFF. The CDR3 DNA sequence: TGTGCCAGCAGCCCAGGACAGGGAGGGATGAACACTGAAGCTTTCTTT. Full variable domain (remainder filled in from reference TRBV7-2 and TRBJ1-1): GAGVSQSPSNKVTEKGKDVELRCDPISGHTALYWYRQSLGQGLEFLIYFQGNSAPDKSGLPSDRFSAERTGGSVSTLTIQRTQQEDSAVYLCASSPGQGGMNTEAFFGQGTRLTVV.

The chain joins TRBV10-3 to TRBJ1-5, with a tentative D call TRBD1 (5 bases). The CDR3 is 12 residues long. The V gene lost 6 bases and the J gene lost 2 bases, with 5 bases spanning the gap. Germline CDR1 is ENHRY and CDR2 is SYGVKD. For the CDR3, the DNA is TGTGCCATCAGCAGGGGCAATCAGCCCCAGCATTTT. Translating gives CAISRGNQPQHF.

The chain recombines TRBV5-1 with TRBJ1-1, with D possibly being TRBD1 (6 bases). Trimming stripped 6 bases from V and 5 bases from J, with 14 bases between. The CDR3 is 13 amino acids. Germline CDR1 is SGHRS and CDR2 is YFSETQ. The CDR3 coding sequence is TGCGCCAGCACCCCGATGGGGGCAACTGAAGCTTTCTTT. This codes for CASTPMGATEAFF. The whole variable domain, remainder taken from reference TRBV5-1 and TRBJ1-1, is KAGVTQTPRYLIKTRGQQVTLSCSPISGHRSVSWYQQTPGQGLQFLFEYFSETQRNKGNFPGRFSGRQFSNSRSEMNVSTLELGDSALYLCASTPMGATEAFFGQGTRLTVV.

This rearrangement joins TRBV5-4 to TRBJ2-4; the D gene is possibly TRBD1 (6 bases). The germline V gene has CDR1 SGHNT and CDR2 YYREEE (reference sequence). The length of the CDR3 is 17 residues. Trimming pared 1 base from V and 0 bases from J, leaving 14 bases between. CDR3 sequence reads: CASSLSGTSLAKNIQYF. Here the CDR3 DNA reads TGTGCCAGCAGCTTGTCTGGGACAAGTCTAGCCAAAAACATTCAGTACTTC.

The chain employs TRBV6-6 and TRBJ2-3; 7 nucleotides match TRBD2. Trimming took 7 bases from V and 7 from J; bases not matched to a gene: 17. Germline V CDR1 and CDR2: MNHNY, SVGAGI (reference sequence). The CDR3 totals 16 residues. The CDR3 sequence: CASTHSGVGGRNTQYF. In DNA form, the CDR3 reads TGTGCCAGCACCCATAGCGGCGTTGGCGGGAGAAATACGCAGTATTTT.

A word on this clone: Compared with germline, one end of the junction differs, possibly owing to a read error. The chain recombines TRBV7-9 with TRBJ2-7, with D maybe TRBD2 (6 bases). Germline V CDR1 and CDR2: SEHNR, FQNEAQ (reference sequence). This CDR3 has 16 amino acids. CDR3 nucleotides: TGTTCCAGCAGTCAGACGAGGAGGGACCACCGAGGCGAGCAGTACTTC. This sequence encodes CSSSQTRRDHRGEQYF. The complete variable domain, with remaining parts taken from reference TRBV7-9 and TRBJ2-7, reads DTGVSQNPRHKITKRGQNVTFRCDPISEHNRLYWYRQTLGQGPEFLTYFQNEAQLEKSRLLSDRFSAERPKGSFSTLEIQRTEQGDSAMYLCSSSQTRRDHRGEQYFGPGTRLTVT.

V usage is TRBV4-3 and J usage is TRBJ2-6, with 8 bases that match TRBD1. Germline CDR1 is LGHNA and CDR2 is YSLEER. The CDR3 totals 17 residues. V lost 1 base, J lost 0 bases, and 2 bases stayed unmatched. CDR3 loop: CASSQADRGSGANVLTF. DNA of the CDR3: TGCGCCAGCAGCCAAGCTGACAGGGGCTCTGGGGCCAACGTCCTGACTTTC.

This rearrangement joins TRBV11-2 to TRBJ1-1; D remains unclear. V was pared by 2 bases and J by 1 base, with 8 bases between. Looked up from germline, CDR1 is SGHAT and CDR2 is FQNNGV. The CDR3 has 14 residues. As DNA, the CDR3 is TGTGCCAGCAGCTTATATGGGCCGAACACTGAAGCTTTCTTT. Protein: CASSLYGPNTEAFF.

The chain links TRBV2 to TRBJ2-6; 8 nucleotides align to TRBD2. The germline CDR1 and CDR2 sequences are SNHLY and FYNNEI. With V trimmed by 7 bases and J by 0 bases, 8 bases remained unmatched. The CDR3 consists of 17 residues. Written as DNA, the CDR3 is TGTGCCAGCACAGCTAGCGGGTTAAACTCTGGGGCCAACGTCCTGACTTTC. It codes for CASTASGLNSGANVLTF.